This TCR beta chain was documented in a study of glioma-infiltrating T cells. Study-wide findings and caveats: Tissue and blood shared very few CDR3 sequences. Non-neoplastic patients had below-expected tissue-blood divergence, while all gliomas exceeded expectation.

The CDR3 is 17 residues long. Germline loops: CDR1 MNHNS, CDR2 SASEGT. The V gene end was trimmed by 7 bases and the J gene end by 1 base; junction bases not matched to a gene: 7. Amplification of TCR alpha and beta CDR3 regions from RNA used iRepertoire nested multiplex PCR. For one-step reverse transcription and amplification, about 90-400 ng of tissue mRNA or PBMC total RNA was used. TCRdb itself ran the multiplex PCR reads through MiXCR, one entry per CDR3 protein. The table lists approximately 190,000 distinct CDR3 sequences, 32% of them singletons. Regarding this clonotype: Its antigen is as yet unknown. This could be a read error, since a much larger clone is one nucleotide away.

The chain uses TRBV6-1 and TRBJ2-6, with TRBD2 matching over 10 bases. This receptor was identified in a human donor with low-grade glioma or glioblastoma, undergoing nonglioma brain surgery, or in good health (not recorded which). The source material was glioma tissue, nonneoplastic brain tissue, or PBMCs (not recorded which). The CDR3 bases are TGTGCCAGCAACTCTACGGGACTAGCGTCTGGGGCCAACGTCCTGACTTTC. This sequence encodes CASNSTGLASGANVLTF.